This record looks at one T cell receptor beta chain sequence and its context. This entry comes from a study of blood T cell repertoires in COVID-19. Whole-study context: Donors in the United States, Italy and Spain gave samples during acute or convalescent COVID-19. The cDNA or gDNA used as material had been derived from T cells, B-cell-depleted T cells, or PBMCs.

As originally analysed: Estimates of nucleated cell counts were drawn from the amplification of reference gene primers. The protocol was immunoSEQ multiplex PCR, while the TCRdb copy is restricted to in-frame clones and leaves out a portion. The DNA was the basis for D and trimming; V, J and clone size are from that table. Seen here are approximately 240,000 clones, 84% observed once, and the top ten hold less than 4.5%. The CDR3 spans 18 residues. V gave up 2 bases and J gave up 4 bases; unmatched junction bases: 11. Per germline, CDR1 MGHRA and CDR2 YSYEKL. This chain joins TRBV4-1 and TRBJ2-1, with 10 bases fitting TRBD2. This clonotype was obtained from a middle-aged man with acute or convalescent COVID-19. Sequenced input: peripheral blood. The CDR3 loop reads CASSQTPKRGGNYNEQFF. In DNA, the CDR3 is TGCGCCAGCAGCCAAACCCCTAAGCGGGGGGGGAATTACAATGAGCAGTTCTTC.